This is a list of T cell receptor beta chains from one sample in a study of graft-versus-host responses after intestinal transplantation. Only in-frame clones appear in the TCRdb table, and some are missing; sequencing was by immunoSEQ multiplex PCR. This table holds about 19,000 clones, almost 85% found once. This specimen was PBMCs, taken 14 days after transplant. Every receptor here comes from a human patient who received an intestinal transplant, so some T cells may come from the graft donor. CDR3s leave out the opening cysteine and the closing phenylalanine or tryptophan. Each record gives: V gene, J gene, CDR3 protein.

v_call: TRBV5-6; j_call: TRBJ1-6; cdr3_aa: ASSLSLYNSPLH
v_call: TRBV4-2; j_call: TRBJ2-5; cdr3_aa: ASSTLKPEETQY
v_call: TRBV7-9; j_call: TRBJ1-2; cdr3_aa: ASSGQALYGYT
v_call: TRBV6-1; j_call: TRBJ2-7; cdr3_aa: ASSKQYVDRNEQY
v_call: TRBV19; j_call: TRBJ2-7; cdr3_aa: ASRGAGAGEQY
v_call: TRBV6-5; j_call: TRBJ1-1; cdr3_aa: ASRDLGRDTEAF
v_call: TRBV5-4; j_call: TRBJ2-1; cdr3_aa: ASSFAGTLPYNEQF
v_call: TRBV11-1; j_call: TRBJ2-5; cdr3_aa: ASSRWQGVQETQY
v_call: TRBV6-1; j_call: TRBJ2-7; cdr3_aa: AFGNSYYEQY
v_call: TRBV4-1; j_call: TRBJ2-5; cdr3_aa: ASSQVAGSEWSQY
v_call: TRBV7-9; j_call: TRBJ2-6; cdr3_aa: ASSLPRAFSGANVLT
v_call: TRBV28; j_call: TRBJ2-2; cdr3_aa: ASSYNTGELF
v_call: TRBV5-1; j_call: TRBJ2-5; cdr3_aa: ASSFRTGPQETQY
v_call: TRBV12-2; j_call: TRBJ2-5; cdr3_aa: ASRSVLAGGQETQY
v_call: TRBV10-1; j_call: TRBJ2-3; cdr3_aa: ASSDSSEGQGTDTQY
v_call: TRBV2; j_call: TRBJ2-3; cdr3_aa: ASSEPYTDTQY
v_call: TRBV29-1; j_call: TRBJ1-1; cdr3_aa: SSRQNTEAF
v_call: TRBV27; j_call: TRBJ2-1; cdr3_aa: ASSPFSGSSYNEQF
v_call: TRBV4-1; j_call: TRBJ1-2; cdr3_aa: ASSRDRGNYGYT
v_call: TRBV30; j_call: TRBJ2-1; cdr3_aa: AWRAQVLAGGPDGWNEQF
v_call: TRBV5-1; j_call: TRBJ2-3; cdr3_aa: ASSLIHGFQADTQY
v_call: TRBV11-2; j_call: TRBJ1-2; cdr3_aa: ASRSTGGDGYT
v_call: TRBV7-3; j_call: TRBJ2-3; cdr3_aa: ASSPSGAFLADTQY
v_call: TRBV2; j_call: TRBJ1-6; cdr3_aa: ASSGSGQLNSPLH
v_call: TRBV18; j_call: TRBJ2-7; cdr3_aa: ASSPRSGWNEQY
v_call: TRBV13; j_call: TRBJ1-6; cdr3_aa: ASSVTGENNSPLH
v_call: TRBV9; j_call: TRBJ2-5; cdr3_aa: ASSVGPGGQKTQY
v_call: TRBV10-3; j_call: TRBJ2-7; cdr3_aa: AISETGGGYEQY
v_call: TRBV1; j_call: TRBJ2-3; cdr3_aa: TSSQRLITDTQY
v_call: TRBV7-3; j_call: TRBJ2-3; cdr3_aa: ASSLTSGTDTQY
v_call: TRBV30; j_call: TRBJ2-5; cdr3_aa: AWSQGWEETQY
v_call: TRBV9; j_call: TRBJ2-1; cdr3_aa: ASSPDRSSYNEQF
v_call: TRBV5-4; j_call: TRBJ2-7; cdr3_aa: ASSTGVRYEQY
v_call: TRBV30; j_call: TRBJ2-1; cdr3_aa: AWSRLAGANEQF
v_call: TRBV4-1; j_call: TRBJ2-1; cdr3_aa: ASSPLAGDNNEQF
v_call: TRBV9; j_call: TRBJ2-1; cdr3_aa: ASSVFPADNEQF
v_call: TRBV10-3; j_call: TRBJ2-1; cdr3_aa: AILQPPYNEQF
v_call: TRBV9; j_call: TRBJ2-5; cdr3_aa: ASSVAAGTGVGETQY